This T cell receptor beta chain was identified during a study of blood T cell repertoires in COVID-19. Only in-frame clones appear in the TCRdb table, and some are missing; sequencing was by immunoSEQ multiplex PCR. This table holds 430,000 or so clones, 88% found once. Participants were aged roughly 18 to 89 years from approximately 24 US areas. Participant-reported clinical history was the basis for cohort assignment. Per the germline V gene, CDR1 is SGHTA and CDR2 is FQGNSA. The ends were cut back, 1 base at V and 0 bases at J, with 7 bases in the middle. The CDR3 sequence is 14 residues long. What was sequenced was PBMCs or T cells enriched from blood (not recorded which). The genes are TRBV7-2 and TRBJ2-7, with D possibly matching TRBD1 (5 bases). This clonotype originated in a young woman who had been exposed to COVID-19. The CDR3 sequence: CASSLVTGSYEQYF. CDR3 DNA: TGTGCCAGCAGCTTAGTTACAGGCTCCTACGAGCAGTACTTC.